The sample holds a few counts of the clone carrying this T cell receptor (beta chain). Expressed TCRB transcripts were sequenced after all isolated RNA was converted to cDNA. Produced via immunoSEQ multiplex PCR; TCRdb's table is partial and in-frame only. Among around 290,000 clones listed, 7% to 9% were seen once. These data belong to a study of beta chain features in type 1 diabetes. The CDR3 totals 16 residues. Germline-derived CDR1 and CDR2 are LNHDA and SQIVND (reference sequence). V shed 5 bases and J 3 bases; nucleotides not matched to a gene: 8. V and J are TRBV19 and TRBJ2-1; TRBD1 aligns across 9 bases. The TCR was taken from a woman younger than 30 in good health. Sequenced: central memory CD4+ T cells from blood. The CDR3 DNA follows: TGTGCCAGTAGTCTTACGGGACAGGGTTACTACAATGAGCAGTTCTTC. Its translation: CASSLTGQGYYNEQFF. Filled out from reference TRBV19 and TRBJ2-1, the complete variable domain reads DGGITQSPKYLFRKEGQNVTLSCEQNLNHDAMYWYRQDPGQGLRLIYYSQIVNDFQKGDIAEGYSVSREKKESFPLTVTSAQKNPTAFYLCASSLTGQGYYNEQFFGPGTRLTVL.